A selection of T cell receptor beta chains follows, all from one sample in a study of T cell responses to AZD1222 COVID-19 vaccine. Sequenced by immunoSEQ multiplex PCR; TCRdb stores in-frame clones only, minus some. Found here are over 110,000 clones, 93% of them singletons; the top ten hold roughly 4.9%. The sample in question was peripheral blood, obtained on day 0 of AZD1222 vaccination. These receptors came from an adult in good health. The CDR3 runs from the conserved cysteine through the conserved F or W. D genes are given only for firm matches. Expanded clones get a size class; other rows say once, few or many, or leave the size out.

v_call: TRBV12-3/TRBV12-4
j_call: TRBJ1-1
clone_size: .
d_call: TRBD1
cdr3_aa: CASSLGQAQAFF
cdr3_nt: TGTGCCAGCAGTTTGGGACAGGCCCAAGCTTTCTTT

v_call: TRBV7-6
j_call: TRBJ1-6
clone_size: .
d_call: .
cdr3_aa: CASSLVGLGNSPLHF
cdr3_nt: TGTGCCAGCAGCTTAGTCGGGCTCGGGAATTCACCCCTCCACTTT

v_call: TRBV7-2
j_call: TRBJ2-7
clone_size: .
d_call: .
cdr3_aa: CASSPGRAVYEQYF
cdr3_nt: TGTGCCAGCAGCCCCGGAAGGGCAGTTTACGAGCAGTACTTC

v_call: TRBV5-1
j_call: TRBJ1-1
clone_size: .
d_call: .
cdr3_aa: CASSPRGMNTEAFF
cdr3_nt: TGCGCCAGCAGCCCACGGGGGATGAACACTGAAGCTTTCTTT

v_call: TRBV7-7
j_call: TRBJ1-4
clone_size: .
d_call: .
cdr3_aa: CASNLGGEGIVEEKLFF
cdr3_nt: TGTGCTAGCAACCTAGGGGGGGAAGGTATAGTAGAAGAAAAACTGTTTTTT

v_call: TRBV18
j_call: TRBJ1-4
clone_size: .
d_call: TRBD1
cdr3_aa: CASSPLTGLDEKLFF
cdr3_nt: TGTGCCAGCTCACCACTGACAGGGCTGGATGAAAAACTGTTTTTT

v_call: TRBV18
j_call: TRBJ2-5
clone_size: .
d_call: .
cdr3_aa: CASSLGAAQETQYF
cdr3_nt: TGTGCCAGCTCATTGGGGGCCGCCCAAGAGACCCAGTACTTC

v_call: TRBV9
j_call: TRBJ1-2
clone_size: .
d_call: TRBD1
cdr3_aa: CASSANPGQGKGYTF
cdr3_nt: TGTGCCAGCAGCGCCAACCCGGGACAGGGTAAGGGCTACACCTTC

v_call: TRBV29-1
j_call: TRBJ1-1
clone_size: .
d_call: .
cdr3_aa: CSVDTEAFF
cdr3_nt: TGCAGCGTTGACACTGAAGCTTTCTTT

v_call: TRBV2
j_call: TRBJ2-6
clone_size: .
d_call: .
cdr3_aa: CASAGRVGMRGDGANVLTF
cdr3_nt: TGTGCCAGCGCCGGTCGGGTCGGAATGAGAGGGGACGGGGCCAACGTCCTGACTTTC

v_call: TRBV29-1
j_call: TRBJ2-7
clone_size: once
d_call: .
cdr3_aa: CSVLTTGSGEQYF
cdr3_nt: TGCAGCGTCCTTACAACAGGGTCTGGCGAGCAGTACTTC

v_call: TRBV5-8
j_call: TRBJ2-7
clone_size: .
d_call: TRBD2
cdr3_aa: CASRGGSNEQYF
cdr3_nt: TGTGCCTCGCGCGGGGGGTCTAACGAGCAGTACTTC

v_call: TRBV6-2/TRBV6-3
j_call: TRBJ2-7
clone_size: .
d_call: TRBD2
cdr3_aa: CASSIAGGPGEQYF
cdr3_nt: TGTGCCAGCAGTATAGCGGGAGGGCCAGGTGAGCAGTACTTC

v_call: TRBV6-5
j_call: TRBJ2-7
clone_size: .
d_call: .
cdr3_aa: CASSYGAEQYF
cdr3_nt: TGTGCCAGCAGTTACGGAGCAGAGCAGTACTTC

v_call: TRBV7-2
j_call: TRBJ1-1
clone_size: .
d_call: .
cdr3_aa: CASSLDAARANTEAFF
cdr3_nt: TGTGCCAGCAGCTTAGACGCCGCCCGGGCGAACACTGAAGCTTTCTTT

v_call: TRBV6-5
j_call: TRBJ1-5
clone_size: .
d_call: .
cdr3_aa: CATPLQGCRNQPQHF
cdr3_nt: TGTGCCACACCCCTTCAGGGTTGCAGAAATCAGCCCCAGCATTTT

v_call: TRBV6-2/TRBV6-3
j_call: TRBJ1-3
clone_size: .
d_call: TRBD1
cdr3_aa: CASSWPRGPSGNTIYF
cdr3_nt: TGTGCCAGCAGTTGGCCAAGGGGGCCCTCTGGAAACACCATATATTTT

v_call: TRBV4-1
j_call: TRBJ2-7
clone_size: .
d_call: .
cdr3_aa: CASSQDGGWAYEQYF
cdr3_nt: TGCGCCAGCAGCCAAGATGGAGGATGGGCCTACGAGCAGTACTTC

v_call: TRBV18
j_call: TRBJ2-7
clone_size: .
d_call: TRBD2
cdr3_aa: CASSPGTSGGFEQYF
cdr3_nt: TGTGCCAGCTCACCGGGGACTAGCGGGGGCTTCGAGCAGTACTTC

v_call: TRBV19
j_call: TRBJ2-3
clone_size: .
d_call: TRBD2
cdr3_aa: CASSSGGATDTQYF
cdr3_nt: TGTGCCAGCAGTAGCGGGGGGGCTACAGATACGCAGTATTTT

v_call: TRBV18
j_call: TRBJ2-5
clone_size: .
d_call: .
cdr3_aa: CASSPRHRGGGETQYF
cdr3_nt: TGTGCCAGCTCACCGCGACACAGGGGGGGAGGCGAGACCCAGTACTTC

v_call: TRBV18
j_call: TRBJ1-2
clone_size: .
d_call: TRBD1
cdr3_aa: CASSPTGTAYGYTF
cdr3_nt: TGTGCCAGCTCACCTACCGGGACAGCCTATGGCTACACCTTC

v_call: TRBV10-3
j_call: TRBJ1-5
clone_size: once
d_call: .
cdr3_aa: CAISESAGSNQPQHF
cdr3_nt: TGTGCCATCAGTGAGTCGGCAGGGAGCAATCAGCCCCAGCATTTT

v_call: TRBV9
j_call: TRBJ2-7
clone_size: .
d_call: TRBD2
cdr3_aa: CASSGAGGSNEQYF
cdr3_nt: TGTGCCAGCAGCGGAGCGGGGGGGAGCAACGAGCAGTACTTC

v_call: TRBV5-4
j_call: TRBJ2-7
clone_size: .
d_call: .
cdr3_aa: CASSSGPLVNF
cdr3_nt: TGTGCCAGCAGCTCGGGACCCCTCGTCAACTTC

v_call: TRBV4-1
j_call: TRBJ1-5
clone_size: .
d_call: TRBD1
cdr3_aa: CASSQFGQGDQPQHF
cdr3_nt: TGCGCCAGCAGCCAATTCGGACAGGGCGATCAGCCCCAGCATTTT

v_call: TRBV7-2
j_call: TRBJ1-5
clone_size: .
d_call: .
cdr3_aa: CASSLDVNQPQHF
cdr3_nt: TGTGCCAGCAGCTTAGACGTCAATCAGCCCCAGCATTTT

v_call: TRBV5-1
j_call: TRBJ2-3
clone_size: .
d_call: TRBD2
cdr3_aa: CASSLRAPSGGATDTQYF
cdr3_nt: TGCGCCAGCAGCTTGAGGGCCCCTAGCGGGGGGGCAACAGATACGCAGTATTTT

v_call: TRBV6-2/TRBV6-3
j_call: TRBJ2-1
clone_size: .
d_call: TRBD2
cdr3_aa: CASSPAVGRGANEQFF
cdr3_nt: TGTGCCAGCAGCCCCGCAGTGGGGCGGGGGGCCAATGAGCAGTTCTTC

v_call: TRBV5-1
j_call: TRBJ2-7
clone_size: .
d_call: TRBD1
cdr3_aa: CASSWDRRAEQYF
cdr3_nt: TGCGCCAGCAGCTGGGACAGGAGGGCCGAGCAGTACTTC

v_call: TRBV5-5
j_call: TRBJ1-1
clone_size: few
d_call: .
cdr3_aa: CASSNHRRDTEAFF
cdr3_nt: TGTGCCAGCAGCAACCATCGGCGGGACACTGAAGCTTTCTTT

v_call: TRBV9
j_call: TRBJ1-2
clone_size: .
d_call: .
cdr3_aa: CASSVAPTDSYGYTF
cdr3_nt: TGTGCCAGCAGCGTAGCCCCCACTGACAGCTATGGCTACACCTTC

v_call: TRBV30
j_call: TRBJ1-1
clone_size: .
d_call: .
cdr3_aa: CAWARGLLGTEAFF
cdr3_nt: TGTGCCTGGGCAAGGGGACTACTCGGCACTGAAGCTTTCTTT

v_call: TRBV18
j_call: TRBJ2-3
clone_size: once
d_call: .
cdr3_aa: CASSPRVRTTSSTDTQYF
cdr3_nt: TGTGCCAGCTCACCACGAGTCCGGACTACATCTAGCACAGATACGCAGTATTTT

v_call: TRBV11-2
j_call: TRBJ2-1
clone_size: .
d_call: .
cdr3_aa: CASSLAPSANGEQFF
cdr3_nt: TGTGCCAGCAGCTTAGCCCCTAGCGCCAACGGAGAGCAGTTCTTC

v_call: TRBV2
j_call: TRBJ2-7
clone_size: .
d_call: .
cdr3_aa: CASSADWVSYEQYF
cdr3_nt: TGTGCCAGCAGTGCTGACTGGGTCTCCTACGAGCAGTACTTC

v_call: TRBV5-6
j_call: TRBJ2-5
clone_size: .
d_call: .
cdr3_aa: CASSNPVAETQYF
cdr3_nt: TGTGCCAGCAGTAACCCCGTGGCGGAGACCCAGTACTTC

v_call: TRBV7-3
j_call: TRBJ2-5
clone_size: few
d_call: .
cdr3_aa: CASSNSGETQYF
cdr3_nt: TGTGCCAGCAGCAATAGCGGAGAGACCCAGTACTTC

v_call: TRBV20-1
j_call: TRBJ2-5
clone_size: .
d_call: .
cdr3_aa: CSASYQETQYF
cdr3_nt: TGCAGTGCTAGCTACCAAGAGACCCAGTACTTC

v_call: TRBV7-8
j_call: TRBJ2-2
clone_size: .
d_call: TRBD2
cdr3_aa: CASSPTSPGELFF
cdr3_nt: TGTGCCAGCAGCCCGACTAGCCCCGGGGAGCTGTTTTTT

v_call: TRBV5-6
j_call: TRBJ1-2
clone_size: .
d_call: .
cdr3_aa: CASSLGGEANYGYTF
cdr3_nt: TGTGCCAGCAGCTTGGGGGGAGAAGCTAACTATGGCTACACCTTC

v_call: TRBV5-7
j_call: TRBJ2-7
clone_size: once
d_call: .
cdr3_aa: CASSLKGQFYEQYF
cdr3_nt: TGTGCCAGCAGCTTGAAGGGTCAGTTCTACGAGCAGTACTTC

v_call: TRBV4-3
j_call: TRBJ2-7
clone_size: once
d_call: .
cdr3_aa: CASSQGTSVAYEQYF
cdr3_nt: TGCGCCAGCAGCCAAGGGACGTCAGTGGCCTACGAGCAGTACTTC

v_call: TRBV10-1
j_call: TRBJ1-1
clone_size: .
d_call: TRBD1
cdr3_aa: CASSVRQGATTEAFF
cdr3_nt: TGCGCCAGCAGTGTCCGACAGGGGGCTACGACTGAAGCTTTCTTT

v_call: TRBV12-5
j_call: TRBJ1-1
clone_size: .
d_call: .
cdr3_aa: CASGLVTAGTEAFF
cdr3_nt: TGTGCTAGTGGTTTGGTCACCGCCGGGACAGAAGCTTTCTTT

v_call: TRBV6-5
j_call: TRBJ1-1
clone_size: .
d_call: .
cdr3_aa: CASSWTELTEAFF
cdr3_nt: TGTGCCAGCTCCTGGACCGAACTCACTGAAGCTTTCTTT

v_call: TRBV9
j_call: TRBJ2-7
clone_size: .
d_call: .
cdr3_aa: CASSVQVSSYEQYF
cdr3_nt: TGTGCCAGCAGCGTACAGGTCAGCTCCTACGAGCAGTACTTC

v_call: TRBV6-5
j_call: TRBJ1-5
clone_size: .
d_call: .
cdr3_aa: CASSYSGAHQPQHF
cdr3_nt: TGTGCCAGCAGTTACTCAGGGGCCCATCAGCCCCAGCATTTT

v_call: TRBV4-3
j_call: TRBJ2-7
clone_size: .
d_call: TRBD2
cdr3_aa: CASSLTASGGSGEQYF
cdr3_nt: TGCGCCAGCAGCCTTACGGCTAGCGGGGGGTCTGGGGAGCAGTACTTC

v_call: TRBV29-1
j_call: TRBJ1-2
clone_size: .
d_call: .
cdr3_aa: CSVERLDGYTF
cdr3_nt: TGCAGCGTTGAACGTCTGGATGGCTACACCTTC

v_call: TRBV7-9
j_call: TRBJ2-1
clone_size: .
d_call: .
cdr3_aa: CASSARLTSYNEQFF
cdr3_nt: TGTGCCAGCAGCGCCCGACTAACCTCCTACAATGAGCAGTTCTTC

v_call: TRBV4-1
j_call: TRBJ1-4
clone_size: .
d_call: TRBD1
cdr3_aa: CASSQAGTAEKLFF
cdr3_nt: TGCGCCAGCAGCCAAGCCGGGACAGCTGAAAAACTGTTTTTT

v_call: TRBV6-2/TRBV6-3
j_call: TRBJ2-4
clone_size: .
d_call: TRBD1
cdr3_aa: CASSYRTGGIQYF
cdr3_nt: TGTGCCAGCAGTTACCGTACAGGGGGCATTCAGTACTTC

v_call: TRBV5-1
j_call: TRBJ2-1
clone_size: once
d_call: TRBD2
cdr3_aa: CASSTGLAGGGQYNEQFF
cdr3_nt: TGCGCCAGCAGCACGGGACTAGCGGGAGGGGGGCAGTACAATGAGCAGTTCTTC